In its sample, the clone carrying this TCR beta chain was seen many times. Its target is unknown. The CDR3 covers 14 residues. Germline V gene data show CDR1 as DFQATT and CDR2 as SNEGSKA (reference sequence). Trimming took off 5 bases at V and 0 bases at J, with 11 bases between the two ends. This record comes from a study of read filtering for tumor transcriptome and immune sequencing. Turning to the study itself: Among patients, approximately 17 were male and more than 12 female, aged about 40 to 90 (mean about 69). By R-ISS, stages I, II and III held around 8, 16 and 7 patients.

Study results and caveats: Roughly 80% of IR-seq clonotypes had a single read, yet these held approximately 4% of reads. Compared with RNA-seq, IR-seq gave much higher clonotype depth and reliability.

Molecular barcoded adaptors covering alpha/delta and beta/gamma chains were used on 400 ng RNA. TCRdb ran MiXCR on the reads and lists one entry per CDR3 protein. The table records approximately 140,000 distinct CDR3 sequences, less than 15% of them present only once. Sequenced input: a population of CD138-negative cells sorted from bone marrow. The V gene is TRBV20-1, the J gene TRBJ2-1, with D uncertain. The origin of this receptor is a donor aged 40 or over with multiple myeloma. As DNA, the CDR3 is TGCAGTGCTGATAGGGCCTTCTCCTACAATGAGCAGTTCTTC. This encodes CSADRAFSYNEQFF.